This paragraph covers one T cell receptor beta chain sequence. Trimming pared 6 bases from V and 2 bases from J, leaving 14 bases between. Germline CDR1 reads SGHTA; CDR2 reads FQGTGA. CDR3 length: 15 amino acids. The sample originates from a study of blood T cell repertoires in COVID-19. Study in general: Donors in the United States, Italy and Spain gave samples during acute or convalescent COVID-19. Nucleic acid was either cDNA or gDNA, and it came from T cells, B-cell-depleted T cells, or PBMCs.

Study processing details: Amplification of reference gene primers was used by the study to estimate nucleated cell counts. The repertoire was sequenced with immunoSEQ multiplex PCR; TCRdb's copy has only in-frame clones and lacks some. V, J and clone size reflect that table, while D and trimming were determined from the DNA. Altogether 200,000 to 250,000 clones are present, 83% being singletons, with the ten largest covering roughly 1.2%. The chain uses TRBV7-3 and TRBJ2-1; TRBD1 might be the D (6 bases). Sequencing used peripheral blood. This TCR was sampled from a woman aged 30 to 39 with COVID-19, enrolled during active disease. The CDR3 loop reads CASSILGAAYNEQFF. CDR3 DNA: TGTGCCAGCAGTATACTGGGGGCCGCCTACAATGAGCAGTTCTTC.